This T cell receptor beta chain was sequenced for a study of shared clonotypes between healthy human individuals. Method: immunoSEQ multiplex PCR; TCRdb's copy keeps in-frame clones and lacks some. The table shows about a million clones, with around three quarters occurring only once. The CDR3 extends over 13 amino acids. Trimming stripped 8 bases from V and 11 bases from J, with 21 bases between. Germline CDR1 and CDR2: MNHNS and SASEGT. Study donors comprised healthy, HIV-negative adults devoid of recent acute infection or vaccination. A CD45RA+ naive subset and a CD45RA-negative memory subset were split from CD4+ cells.

The source material was memory CD4+ T cells from PBMCs. Indicated subset: CD45RA-negative fraction. This sequence originates from a man aged 18-30 years in good health. Some clones in this sample may be carry-over from other donors' samples. The V gene is TRBV6-1, the J gene TRBJ1-1; D possibly corresponds to TRBD1 (5 bases). CDR3 residues: CASWRGDPRLAFF. CDR3 in DNA: TGTGCCAGCTGGCGGGGGGATCCACGGTTGGCTTTCTTT.